This T cell receptor (beta chain) was captured in a study of cytomegalovirus exposure and HLA in healthy donors. Across the whole study: A prior study identified approximately 120 million unique TCR beta sequences from some 180 million T cells.

Overall study findings and caveats: The authors considered a cluster of highly shared sequence variants likely to be a sequencing artifact. In a later analysis, a missense DCLRE1C variant was linked to TCR beta V- and J-gene trimming.

As for this clone: Antigen: not known.

A multiplex PCR was run with 60 Vbeta primers and 13 Jbeta primers. Sequenced by immunoSEQ multiplex PCR; TCRdb stores in-frame clones only, minus some. Found here are roughly 110,000 clones, 82% of them singletons; the top ten hold 1.6%. J gave up 5 bases and V 2 bases, and 6 bases lay outside the gene matches. This CDR3 spans 14 amino acids. Germline V lookup: CDR1 SGHDT, CDR2 YYEEEE. Specimen: PBMCs. The chain has TRBV5-6 and TRBJ1-2; TRBD1 aligns across 7 bases. The clonotype comes from a man aged 50-59 years in good health and CMV-seronegative. The CDR3 DNA sequence: TGTGCCAGCAGCTTCGGACAGGATCGTTATGGCTACACCTTC. Translated: CASSFGQDRYGYTF.